This TCR beta chain emerged from a study of brain T cells in children with intractable seizures. Assay used: immunoSEQ multiplex PCR; TCRdb lists only in-frame clones, some missing. The sample lists about 320,000 clones; 93% were seen once. Regarding the study as a whole: Only CDR3 sequence similarity suggested viral specificity, without known HCMV serostatus. Clones missing pre-surgery may reflect undersampling of that blood sample.

This clone is a singleton in its sample. Its antigen is undetermined. Time point given: blood from clinic visit 5 months post-surgery; TSC patient then seizure free. Only cases whose brain tissue showed the highest T cell transcript signatures were sequenced. Before surgery, patients took at least one anti-epileptic drug. The TCR was taken from a boy younger than two with tuberous sclerosis and intractable seizures. Sequencing was performed on peripheral blood, taken more than 4 months after surgery.

The CDR3 coding sequence is TGTGCCAGCAGTTACCCAGCCGGGACTAGCGGTTACGAGCAGTACTTC. Its protein is CASSYPAGTSGYEQYF. The chain carries TRBV6-5 and TRBJ2-7; 11 bases map to TRBD2. This CDR3 is built from 16 residues. CDR1 is MNHEY and CDR2 is SVGAGI in the germline V gene. The V and J ends lost 2 bases and 4 bases, in that order; junction bases with no gene match: 7.